The T cell receptor (beta chain) described here comes from a study of early T cells in non-severe SARS-CoV-2 infection. Whole-study context: The chains were unpaired, and the sequenced material was bulk RNA from unsorted whole blood. Points from the study as a whole: Private and CD4 specificities were missed by VDJdb matching, skewed to anti-spike CD8.

Individual cDNA molecules were tagged with unique molecular identifiers. TCRdb redid the calling of the 5' RACE reads with MiXCR, one entry per CDR3 protein. The table lists approximately 84,000 distinct CDR3 sequences, about 12% of them singletons, with 5.5% to 7.5% in the top ten. The CDR3 consists of 13 residues. V gave up 0 bases and J gave up 10 bases, with 8 bases separating them. Germline V CDR1 and CDR2: SGHRS, YFSETQ. This clonotype was counted a few times. Its specificity is not known. The chain uses TRBV5-1 and TRBJ1-6; D is undetermined. The TCR was taken from an adult who was a healthcare worker with PCR-confirmed SARS-CoV-2 infection or an uninfected control (not recorded which). The sequencing sample was made of whole blood. For the CDR3, the DNA is TGCGCCAGCAGCTTGGACCCGGAATCACCCCTCCACTTT. As protein: CASSLDPESPLHF.